The sequence of this T cell receptor beta chain was determined in a study of T cells in localized non-small cell lung cancer. Produced via immunoSEQ multiplex PCR; TCRdb's table is partial and in-frame only. The top ten clones hold 15% to 20% of a sample with about 33,000 clones, roughly 78% of them seen once. The germline V and J ends were trimmed by 3 bases and 0 bases, with 9 bases remaining between them. CDR1 SGHDN and CDR2 FVKESK come from the germline V gene. This CDR3 spans 15 amino acids. The sample was peripheral blood, taken before any cancer treatment. The chain is built from TRBV14 and TRBJ2-1; no clear D gene. This receptor was taken from a male donor at least 60 years old with stage III squamous cell lung carcinoma. The CDR3 loop reads CASSQVQSSYNEQFF. Written as DNA, the CDR3 is TGTGCCAGCAGCCAGGTCCAAAGCTCCTACAATGAGCAGTTCTTC.